The rows below give T cell receptor beta chains drawn from one sample of a study of blood T cell repertoires in COVID-19. Assay used: immunoSEQ multiplex PCR; TCRdb lists only in-frame clones, some missing. The sample carries 200,000 to 300,000 clones, approximately 90% recorded once. Sequenced sample: PBMCs or T cells enriched from blood (not recorded which). The receptors derive from a woman aged 25 to 39 who had recovered from COVID-19. The CDR3 runs from the conserved cysteine through the conserved F or W. D genes are given only for firm matches. Rows may omit the clone size; those that give it use once, few, many or a size class.

v_gene	j_gene	d_gene	abundance	CDR3nt	CDR3aa
TRBV28	TRBJ2-3	-	-	TGTGCCATTCCAGGGGCCGGAGATACGCAGTATTTT	CAIPGAGDTQYF
TRBV15	TRBJ2-1	-	-	TGTGCCACCAGCAGAGACCCCACTAGCAATGAGCAGTTCTTC	CATSRDPTSNEQFF
TRBV7-2	TRBJ1-1	-	-	TGTGCCAGCAGCGGTACACCGAACACTGAAGCTTTCTTT	CASSGTPNTEAFF
TRBV5-1	TRBJ1-3	-	once	TGCGCCAGCAGCTCGGGTCAGGGAACTTTCGGCTCTGGAAACACCATATATTTT	CASSSGQGTFGSGNTIYF
TRBV7-9	TRBJ2-5	-	-	TGTGCCAGCAGCTTAGACGAGGCGACCCGGACCCAGTACTTC	CASSLDEATRTQYF
TRBV27	TRBJ1-1	-	once	TGTGCCAGCAGTTTACGACCTCAGGGTGCTGAAGCTTTCTTT	CASSLRPQGAEAFF
TRBV4-3	TRBJ1-2	-	-	TGCGCCAGCAGCCAAGAAGCGGGGGTCGTCGGCTACACCTTC	CASSQEAGVVGYTF
TRBV19	TRBJ1-1	-	-	TGTGCCAGTAGTATAAAAGGACTGGAATTGAACACTGAAGCTTTCTTT	CASSIKGLELNTEAFF
TRBV7-4	TRBJ1-1	-	-	TGTGCCAGCAGCTTATTTGCAGGATCGAACACTGAAGCTTTCTTT	CASSLFAGSNTEAFF
TRBV28	TRBJ1-5	TRBD1	-	TGTGCCAGCAGTTTTGCCGGGACAGGGGGCGGCAATCAGCCCCAGCATTTT	CASSFAGTGGGNQPQHF
TRBV3-1/TRBV3-2	TRBJ1-2	TRBD1	-	TGTGCCAGCAGCCAAGAAGTTGGGACAGGGATCTATGGCTACACCTTC	CASSQEVGTGIYGYTF
TRBV7-2	TRBJ1-3	-	-	TGTGCCAGCAGCCCCAGGTACTCTGGAAACACCATATATTTT	CASSPRYSGNTIYF
TRBV5-1	TRBJ2-1	TRBD2	-	TGCGCCAGCAGCTTGACTAGCGGGCGTCGTTTAACGGCGAACAATGAGCAGTTCTTC	CASSLTSGRRLTANNEQFF
TRBV9	TRBJ1-1	-	-	TGTGCCAGCAGCGGAGCGAACACTGAAGCTTTCTTT	CASSGANTEAFF
TRBV28	TRBJ1-2	-	-	TGTGCCAGCAGTTCAACTGATTACTATGGCTACACCTTC	CASSSTDYYGYTF
TRBV10-3	TRBJ2-3	-	-	TGTGCCGCATCGTCTGGCTGGGAGAGGGGGGGAGATACGCAGTATTTT	CAASSGWERGGDTQYF
TRBV19	TRBJ2-3	TRBD2	-	TGTGCCAGTAGGGGACTAGCGGGATTGAGTGGGGTCACAGATACGCAGTATTTT	CASRGLAGLSGVTDTQYF
TRBV28	TRBJ1-6	-	few	TGTGCCAGCAGCTCCCTCGGACAGTCCCGTAATTCACCCCTCCACTTT	CASSSLGQSRNSPLHF
TRBV12-3/TRBV12-4	TRBJ2-1	TRBD1	-	TGTGCCAGCCGTATAGGACAGGGGAATGAGCAGTTCTTC	CASRIGQGNEQFF
TRBV6-5	TRBJ1-5	-	-	TGTGCCAGCGGCGCGCGGGGGTTCGGCAATCAGCCCCAGCATTTT	CASGARGFGNQPQHF
TRBV6-5	TRBJ1-5	-	few	TGTGCCAGCAGCAACCGACTGGGTAGCAATCAGCCCCAGCATTTT	CASSNRLGSNQPQHF
TRBV7-2	TRBJ2-3	-	-	TGTGCCAGCAGCTTAAGCGCGGTGGGAGATACGCAGTATTTT	CASSLSAVGDTQYF
TRBV5-8	TRBJ1-4	TRBD1	-	TGTGCCAGCAGCTTGTATAGGACAGGGCAACCCGGGGGAGAAAAACTGTTTTTT	CASSLYRTGQPGGEKLFF
TRBV27	TRBJ2-5	TRBD2	-	TGTGCCAGCAGTTCGATGCGGGAGGGCCGGGAGACCCAGTACTTC	CASSSMREGRETQYF
TRBV28	TRBJ2-5	-	-	TGTGCCAGCAGTCCTGGACAGTTTCAAGAGACCCAGTACTTC	CASSPGQFQETQYF
TRBV27	TRBJ1-6	-	-	TGTGCCAGCAGTGCCGCGGGACTTTATAATTCACCCCTCCACTTT	CASSAAGLYNSPLHF
TRBV30	TRBJ2-7	TRBD2	-	TGTGCCTGGAGGGGCGGGAGCTCCTACGAGCAGTACTTC	CAWRGGSSYEQYF
TRBV28	TRBJ1-5	-	-	TGTGCCAGCACGATCCGGGACACCTATCAGCCCCAGCATTTT	CASTIRDTYQPQHF
TRBV27	TRBJ1-6	TRBD1	-	TGTGCCAGCACCCTGACAGGGGGCGCTTTAAACAATTCACCCCTCCACTTT	CASTLTGGALNNSPLHF
TRBV19	TRBJ2-7	TRBD2	-	TGTGCCAGTAGTATGGAGGGAGCGGGAGGTGAGCAGTACTTC	CASSMEGAGGEQYF
TRBV7-2	TRBJ1-1	-	few	TGTGCCAGCAGCCCCCGGCGGGGTATGGTGAACACTGAAGCTTTCTTT	CASSPRRGMVNTEAFF
TRBV7-2	TRBJ2-7	TRBD1	-	TGTGCCAGCAGCTTATCCCAAAACATAGGGACAGAGGGGGAGCAGTACTTC	CASSLSQNIGTEGEQYF